This T cell receptor beta chain was captured by sequencing in a study of cytomegalovirus exposure and HLA in healthy donors. Profiling relied on immunoSEQ multiplex PCR, and the TCRdb table lists in-frame clones only, not all of them. The sample contains some 80,000 clones, 95% to 96% of which appear only once. V lost 5 bases to trimming and J lost 6 bases, with 8 bases between them. The CDR3 length is 12 residues. In germline, CDR1 is LNHNV, CDR2 YYDKDF (reference sequence). Study results and caveats: As confirmed in vitro, three CMV-associated chains were specific for CMV antigens.

About this clone: The target antigen is unknown.

The TCR originated in a woman aged 18-29 years in good health and CMV-seronegative. This chain uses TRBV15 with TRBJ2-1, with D unresolved. Sequencing used PBMCs. As DNA, the CDR3 is TGTGCCACCAGCCGCGGTGGCAATGAGCAGTTCTTC. Translating it yields CATSRGGNEQFF.